The clone carrying this T cell receptor beta chain was counted between two and nine times. One junction end disagrees with the germline gene, perhaps due to a read error. This sample was included in a study of blood T cells in healthy people across ages. Primed by a sample-barcoded 5' primer and a J-beta primer mix, a second PCR proceeded for roughly 7 to 11 cycles. Each cDNA molecule carried a tag from a template-switch adaptor that contained 12 random nucleotides. TCRdb re-called the 5' RACE reads through MiXCR, storing one row per CDR3 protein. The data hold hundreds of thousands of distinct CDR3 sequences, with around a quarter observed a single time. The same sample was also used in a study of T cells of mothers and their children.

The receptor was isolated from a boy aged 5-17 years in good health. The sample was blood.

The CDR3 region has the DNA TGTGCCGGCAGCTTAAGACCAGGGGCGAACTATGGCTACACCTTC. Translation gives CAGSLRPGANYGYTF. The chain recombines TRBV7-2 with TRBJ1-2, with TRBD1 as a possible D gene (6 bases). Per the germline V gene, CDR1 is SGHTA and CDR2 is FQGNSA. The CDR3 loop spans 15 amino acids.